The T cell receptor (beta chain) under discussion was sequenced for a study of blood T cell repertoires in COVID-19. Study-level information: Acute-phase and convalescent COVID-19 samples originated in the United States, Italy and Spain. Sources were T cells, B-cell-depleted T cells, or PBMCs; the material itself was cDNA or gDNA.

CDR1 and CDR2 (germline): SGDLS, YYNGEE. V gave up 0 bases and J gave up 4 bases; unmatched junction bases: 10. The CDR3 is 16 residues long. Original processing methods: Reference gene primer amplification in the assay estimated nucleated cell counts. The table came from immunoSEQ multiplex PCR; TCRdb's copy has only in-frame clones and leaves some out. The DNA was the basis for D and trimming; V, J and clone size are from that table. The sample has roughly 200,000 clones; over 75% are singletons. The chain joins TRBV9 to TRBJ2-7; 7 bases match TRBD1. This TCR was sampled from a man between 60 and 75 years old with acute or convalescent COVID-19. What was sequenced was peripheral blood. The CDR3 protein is CASSVGSRQGEYEQYF. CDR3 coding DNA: TGTGCCAGCAGCGTAGGGTCGCGGCAGGGGGAATACGAGCAGTACTTC. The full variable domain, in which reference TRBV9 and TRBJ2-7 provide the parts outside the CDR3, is DSGVTQTPKHLITATGQRVTLRCSPRSGDLSVYWYQQSLDQGLQFLIQYYNGEERAKGNILERFSAQQFPDLHSELNLSSLELGDSALYFCASSVGSRQGEYEQYFGPGTRLTVT.